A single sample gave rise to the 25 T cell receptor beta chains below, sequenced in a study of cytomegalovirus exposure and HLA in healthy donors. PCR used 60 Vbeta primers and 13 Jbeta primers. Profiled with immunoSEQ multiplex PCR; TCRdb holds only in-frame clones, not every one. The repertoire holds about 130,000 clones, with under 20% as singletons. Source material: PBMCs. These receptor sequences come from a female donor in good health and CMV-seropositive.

CDR3 in amino acids: CAISESAGILGGYTF. CDR3 nucleotides: TGTGCCATCAGTGAGTCGGCAGGGATTCTCGGTGGCTACACCTTC. V usage is TRBV10-3 and J usage is TRBJ1-2, with TRBD1 as a possible D gene (5 bases). This CDR3 is built from 15 residues. Germline CDR1 is ENHRY and CDR2 is SYGVKD. V was pared by 0 bases and J by 7 bases, with 15 bases between.

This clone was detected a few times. CDR3 in DNA: TGTGCCAGCAGTTACGGTAGGACAGCCGCCTCTGGCTACACCTTC. It yields the protein CASSYGRTAASGYTF. This chain links TRBV6-5 with TRBJ1-2; perhaps TRBD1 as D (6 bases). V was clipped by 2 bases and J by 7 bases, with 17 bases between them. The CDR3 is made up of 15 amino acids. Germline CDR1 MNHEY, CDR2 SVGAGI.

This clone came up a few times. The CDR3 is CASSQENAGATNEKLFF. CDR3 nucleotide sequence: TGTGCCAGCAGCCAAGAGAACGCCGGTGCAACTAATGAAAAACTGTTTTTT. The chain carries TRBV4-2 and TRBJ1-4; D is unresolved. Trimming pared 0 bases from V and 0 bases from J, leaving 11 bases between. The length of the CDR3 is 17 residues. Germline V CDR1 and CDR2: LGHNA, YNFKEQ.

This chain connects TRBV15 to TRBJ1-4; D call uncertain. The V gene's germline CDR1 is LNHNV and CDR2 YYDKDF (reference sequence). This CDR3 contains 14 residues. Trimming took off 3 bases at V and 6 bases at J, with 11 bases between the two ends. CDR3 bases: TGTGCCACCAGCAGGGACTCGACATATGAAAAACTGTTTTTT. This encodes CATSRDSTYEKLFF.

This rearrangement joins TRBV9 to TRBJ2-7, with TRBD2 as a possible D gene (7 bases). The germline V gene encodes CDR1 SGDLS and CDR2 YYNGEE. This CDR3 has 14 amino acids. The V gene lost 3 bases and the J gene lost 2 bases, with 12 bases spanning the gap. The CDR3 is CASSEGGATYEQYF. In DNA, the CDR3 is TGTGCCAGCAGCGAGGGGGGGGCCACCTACGAGCAGTACTTC.

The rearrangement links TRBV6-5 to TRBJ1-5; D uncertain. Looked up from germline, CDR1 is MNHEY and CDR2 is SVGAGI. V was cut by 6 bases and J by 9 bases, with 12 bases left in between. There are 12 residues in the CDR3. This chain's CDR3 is CASSAVSGPQHF. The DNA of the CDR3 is TGTGCCAGCAGCGCCGTCTCGGGGCCCCAGCATTTT.

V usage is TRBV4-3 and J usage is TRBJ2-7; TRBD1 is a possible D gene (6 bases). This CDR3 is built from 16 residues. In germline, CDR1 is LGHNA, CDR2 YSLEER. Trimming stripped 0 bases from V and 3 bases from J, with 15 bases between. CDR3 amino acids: CASSQDRNREFYEQYF. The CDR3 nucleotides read TGCGCCAGCAGCCAAGATCGGAACAGGGAGTTCTACGAGCAGTACTTC.

The CDR3 sequence: CASSFYTPGDTQYF. Here the CDR3 DNA reads TGTGCCAGCAGCTTCTATACCCCGGGAGATACGCAGTATTTT. V is TRBV11-2 and J is TRBJ2-3; D gene unclear. Germline V CDR1 and CDR2: SGHAT, FQNNGV. The CDR3 sequence is 14 residues long. Deletions cut 3 bases from V and 5 bases from J, with 12 bases between.

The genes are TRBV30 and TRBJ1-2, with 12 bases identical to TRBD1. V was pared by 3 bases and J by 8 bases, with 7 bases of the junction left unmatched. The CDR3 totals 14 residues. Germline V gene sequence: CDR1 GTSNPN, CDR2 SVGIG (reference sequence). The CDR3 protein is CAWRGTGGAGGYTF. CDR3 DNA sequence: TGTGCCTGGAGAGGGACAGGGGGCGCGGGGGGCTACACCTTC.

The CDR3, as DNA: TGCAGCGTTGGGAGGGGTCGAGAGACCCAGTACTTC. This encodes CSVGRGRETQYF. The rearrangement links TRBV29-1 to TRBJ2-5, with a possible D match to TRBD2 (6 bases). The CDR3 runs 12 residues. Germline V lookup: CDR1 SQVTM, CDR2 ANQGSEA. Trimming stripped 4 bases from V and 4 bases from J, with 10 bases between.

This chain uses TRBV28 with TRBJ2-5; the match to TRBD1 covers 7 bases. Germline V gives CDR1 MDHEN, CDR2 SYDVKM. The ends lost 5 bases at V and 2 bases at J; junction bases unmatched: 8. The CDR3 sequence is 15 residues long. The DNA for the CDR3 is TGTGCCAGCAGTCCTAGGGGGCCCCTACAAGAGACCCAGTACTTC. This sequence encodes CASSPRGPLQETQYF.

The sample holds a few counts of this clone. This chain's CDR3 is CASSLGQGGWTAFF. The CDR3 region has the DNA TGTGCCAGCAGTTTGGGTCAGGGGGGATGGACAGCTTTCTTT. The gene calls are TRBV28 and TRBJ1-1, with 7 bases aligning to TRBD1. CDR1 is MDHEN and CDR2 is SYDVKM in the germline V gene. Trimming cost V 3 bases and J 10 bases; bases outside gene matches: 11. The CDR3 length is 14 residues.

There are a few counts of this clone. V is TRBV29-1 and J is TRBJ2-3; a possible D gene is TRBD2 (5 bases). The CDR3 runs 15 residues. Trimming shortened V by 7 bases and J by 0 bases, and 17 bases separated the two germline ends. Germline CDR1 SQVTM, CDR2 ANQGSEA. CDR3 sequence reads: CSATRARGSTDTQYF. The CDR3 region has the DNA TGCAGCGCCACCCGAGCACGCGGGAGCACAGATACGCAGTATTTT.

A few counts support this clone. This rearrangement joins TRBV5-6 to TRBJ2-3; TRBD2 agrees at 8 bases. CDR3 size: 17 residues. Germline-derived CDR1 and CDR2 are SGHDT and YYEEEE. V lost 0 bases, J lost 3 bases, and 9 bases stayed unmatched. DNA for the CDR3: TGTGCCAGCAGCTTGGCGCGCTTCGGGGGGGCAACAGATACGCAGTATTTT. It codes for CASSLARFGGATDTQYF. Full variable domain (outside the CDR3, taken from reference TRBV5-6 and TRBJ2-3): DAGVTQSPTHLIKTRGQQVTLRCSPKSGHDTVSWYQQALGQGPQFIFQYYEEEERQRGNFPDRFSGHQFPNYSSELNVNALLLGDSALYLCASSLARFGGATDTQYFGPGTRLTVL.

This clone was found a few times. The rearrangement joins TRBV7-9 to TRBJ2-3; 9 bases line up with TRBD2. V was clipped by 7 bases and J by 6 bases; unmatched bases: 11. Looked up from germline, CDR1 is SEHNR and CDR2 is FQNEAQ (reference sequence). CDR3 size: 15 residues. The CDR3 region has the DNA TGTGCCAGCACAACCGGGACTAGCATTAAGGATACGCAGTATTTT. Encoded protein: CASTTGTSIKDTQYF.

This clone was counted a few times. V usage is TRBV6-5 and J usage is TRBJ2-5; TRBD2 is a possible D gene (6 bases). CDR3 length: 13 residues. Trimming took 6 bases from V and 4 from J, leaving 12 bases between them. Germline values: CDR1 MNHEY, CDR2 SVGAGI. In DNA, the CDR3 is TGTGCCAGCAGACAGACTAGTGGAGAGACCCAGTACTTC. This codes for CASRQTSGETQYF.

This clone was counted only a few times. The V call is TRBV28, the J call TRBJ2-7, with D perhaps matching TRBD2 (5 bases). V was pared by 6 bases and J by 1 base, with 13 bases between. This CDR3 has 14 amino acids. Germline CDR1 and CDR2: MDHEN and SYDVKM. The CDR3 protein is CASRGRDASYEQYF. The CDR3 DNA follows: TGTGCCAGCAGGGGGAGAGACGCATCCTACGAGCAGTACTTC.

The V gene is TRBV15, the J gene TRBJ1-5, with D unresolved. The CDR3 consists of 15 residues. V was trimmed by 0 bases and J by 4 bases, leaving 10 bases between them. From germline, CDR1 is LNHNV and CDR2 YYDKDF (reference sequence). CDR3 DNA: TGTGCCACCAGCAGAGATCTGAGAGAGAATCAGCCCCAGCATTTT. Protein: CATSRDLRENQPQHF.

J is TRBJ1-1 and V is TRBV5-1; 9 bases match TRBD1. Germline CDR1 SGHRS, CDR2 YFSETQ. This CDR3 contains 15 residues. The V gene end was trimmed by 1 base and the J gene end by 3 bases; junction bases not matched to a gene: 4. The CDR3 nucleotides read TGCGCCAGCAGCTTGTTGTGGACAGGGGACACTGAAGCTTTCTTT. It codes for CASSLLWTGDTEAFF.

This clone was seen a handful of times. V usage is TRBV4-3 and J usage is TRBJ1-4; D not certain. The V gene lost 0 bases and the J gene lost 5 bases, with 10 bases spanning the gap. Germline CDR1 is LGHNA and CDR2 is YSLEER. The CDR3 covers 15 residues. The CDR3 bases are TGCGCCAGCAGCCAAGATGGAAGCGGGAATGAAAAACTGTTTTTT. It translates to CASSQDGSGNEKLFF.

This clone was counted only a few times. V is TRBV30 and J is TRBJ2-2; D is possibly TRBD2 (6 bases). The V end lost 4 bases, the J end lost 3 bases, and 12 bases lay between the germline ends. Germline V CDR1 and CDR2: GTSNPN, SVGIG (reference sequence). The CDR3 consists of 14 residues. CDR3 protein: CAWNRDFYTGELFF. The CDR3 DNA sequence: TGTGCCTGGAACCGGGACTTTTACACCGGGGAGCTGTTTTTT.

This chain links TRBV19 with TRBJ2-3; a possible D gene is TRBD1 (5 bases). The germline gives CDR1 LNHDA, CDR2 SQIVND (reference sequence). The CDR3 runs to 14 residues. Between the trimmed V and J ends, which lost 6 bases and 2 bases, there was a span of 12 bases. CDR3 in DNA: TGTGCCAGTAGACAGGAAAGGTCCACAGATACGCAGTATTTT. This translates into CASRQERSTDTQYF.

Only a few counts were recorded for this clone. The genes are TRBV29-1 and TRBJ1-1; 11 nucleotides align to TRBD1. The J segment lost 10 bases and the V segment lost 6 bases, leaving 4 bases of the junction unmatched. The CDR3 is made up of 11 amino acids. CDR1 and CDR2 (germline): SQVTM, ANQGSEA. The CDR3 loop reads CSVGQGDLAFF. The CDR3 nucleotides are TGCAGCGTGGGACAGGGGGATTTAGCTTTCTTT.

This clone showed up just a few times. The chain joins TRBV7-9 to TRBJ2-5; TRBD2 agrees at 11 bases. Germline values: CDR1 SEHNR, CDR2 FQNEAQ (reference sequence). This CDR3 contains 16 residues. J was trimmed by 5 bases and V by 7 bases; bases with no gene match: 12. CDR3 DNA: TGTGCCAGCACCTATCCCCTAGCGGGGGGCCTCGAGACCCAGTACTTC. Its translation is CASTYPLAGGLETQYF.

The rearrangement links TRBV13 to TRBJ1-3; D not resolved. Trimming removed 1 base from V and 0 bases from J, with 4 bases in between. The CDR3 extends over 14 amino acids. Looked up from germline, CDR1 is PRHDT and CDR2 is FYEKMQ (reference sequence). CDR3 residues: CASSLESSGNTIYF. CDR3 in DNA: TGTGCCAGCAGCTTAGAGAGCTCTGGAAACACCATATATTTT. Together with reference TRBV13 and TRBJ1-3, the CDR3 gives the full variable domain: AAGVIQSPRHLIKEKRETATLKCYPIPRHDTVYWYQQGPGQDPQFLISFYEKMQSDKGSIPDRFSAQQFSDYHSELNMSSLELGDSALYFCASSLESSGNTIYFGEGSWLTVV.